One sample yielded the 6 T cell receptor beta chains listed below, sequenced in a study of OX40 agonist ivuxolimab in advanced cancers. Using immunoSEQ multiplex PCR, the repertoire was profiled, and TCRdb retains in-frame clones only, with some absent. The sample holds some 64,000 clones, 87% seen once. This specimen consisted of CD4+ or CD8+ T cells sorted from blood, obtained in a trial of the OX40 agonist ivuxolimab. These receptors were collected from an adult with an advanced solid tumor such as melanoma, head and neck, liver or kidney cancer.

The V call is TRBV29-1, the J call TRBJ1-3; 8 nucleotides line up with TRBD1. Germline-derived CDR1 and CDR2 are SQVTM and ANQGSEA. Germline trimming cut 3 bases from V and 3 bases from J; bases unmatched to any gene: 1. CDR3 length equals 13 residues. CDR3 region: CSVEGTGGNTIYF. The DNA of the CDR3 is TGCAGCGTTGAGGGGACAGGTGGAAACACCATATATTTT.

The J gene is TRBJ2-1, the V gene TRBV15; 9 nucleotides line up with TRBD1. The trim removed 9 bases at V and 4 bases at J, leaving 13 bases unmatched. CDR1 LNHNV and CDR2 YYDKDF come from the germline V gene (reference sequence). CDR3 length: 16 residues. The CDR3 loop reads CATEYWGQGAYNEQFF. In DNA, the CDR3 is TGTGCCACGGAGTATTGGGGACAGGGTGCGTACAATGAGCAGTTCTTC.

The rearrangement joins TRBV9 to TRBJ2-2; D is perhaps TRBD1 or TRBD2 (5 bases each). This CDR3 is 15 amino acids long. CDR1 and CDR2 (germline): SGDLS, YYNGEE. V lost 4 bases to trimming and J lost 5 bases, with 15 bases between them. Here the CDR3 reads CASSITGRWTGELFF. The CDR3 DNA sequence: TGTGCCAGCAGCATAACGGGACGATGGACCGGGGAGCTGTTTTTT.

The gene calls are TRBV2 and TRBJ2-7; no reliable D call. Germline-derived CDR1 and CDR2 are SNHLY and FYNNEI. The V end was cut by 6 bases, the J end by 6 bases, with 12 bases between. CDR3 length equals 12 residues. For the CDR3, the DNA is TGTGCCAGCAGAGCCAGCCCTTCCGAGCAGTACTTC. Its protein is CASRASPSEQYF.

The chain has TRBV2 and TRBJ1-3; D is ambiguous. Germline V gene lookup returns CDR1 SNHLY and CDR2 FYNNEI. The CDR3 has 14 amino acids. V dropped 6 bases and J dropped 2 bases, with 11 bases sitting between them. The CDR3 loop reads CASSTQVAGNTIYF. In nucleotides, the CDR3 is TGTGCCAGCAGCACACAAGTAGCTGGAAACACCATATATTTT.

The genes are TRBV25-1 and TRBJ1-4, with 9 bases fitting TRBD1. Germline V gene data show CDR1 as MGHDK and CDR2 as SYGVNS. V lost 1 base, J lost 10 bases, and 4 bases stayed unmatched. The CDR3 has 14 residues. CDR3 amino acids: CASSEWGQGGKLFF. The CDR3 DNA follows: TGTGCCAGCAGTGAATGGGGACAGGGTGGAAAACTGTTTTTT.